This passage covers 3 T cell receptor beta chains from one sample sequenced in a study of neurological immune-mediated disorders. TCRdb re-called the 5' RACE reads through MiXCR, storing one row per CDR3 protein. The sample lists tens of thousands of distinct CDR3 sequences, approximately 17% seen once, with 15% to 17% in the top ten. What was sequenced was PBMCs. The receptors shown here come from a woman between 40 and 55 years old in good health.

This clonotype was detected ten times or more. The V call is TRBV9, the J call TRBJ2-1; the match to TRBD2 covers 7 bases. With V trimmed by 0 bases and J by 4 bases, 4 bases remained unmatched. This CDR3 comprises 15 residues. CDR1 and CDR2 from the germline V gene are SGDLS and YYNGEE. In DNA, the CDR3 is TGTGCCAGCAGCGTAGAGGGAGGGGTTTACAATGAGCAGTTCTTC. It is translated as CASSVEGGVYNEQFF.

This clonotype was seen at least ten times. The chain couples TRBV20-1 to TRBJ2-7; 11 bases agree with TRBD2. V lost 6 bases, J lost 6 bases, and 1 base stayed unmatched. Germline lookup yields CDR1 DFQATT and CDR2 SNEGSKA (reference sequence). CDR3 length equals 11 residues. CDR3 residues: CSAGTSGEQYF. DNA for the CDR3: TGCAGTGCCGGGACTAGCGGCGAGCAGTACTTC.

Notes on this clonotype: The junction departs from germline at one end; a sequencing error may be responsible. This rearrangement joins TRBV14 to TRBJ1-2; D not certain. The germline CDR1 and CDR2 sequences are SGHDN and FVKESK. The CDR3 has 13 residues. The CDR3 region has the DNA TGTGTCAGCAGCCAAGAATCGGTCTATGGCTACACCTTC. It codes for CVSSQESVYGYTF.